This TCR beta chain was sequenced during a study of response to subunit inactivated influenza vaccine. Study-wide results and limits: The authors suggested that every seasonal influenza vaccination recruits few new T cells.

One entry per CDR3 protein results from TCRdb running MiXCR on the RT-PCR reads. The table lists about 520,000 distinct CDR3 sequences, around 7.7% of them singletons. This CDR3 has 17 residues. CDR1 is DFQATT and CDR2 is SNEGSKA in the germline V gene (reference sequence). A note on this clonotype: Its target is not known. Germline is not matched at one junction end, which may reflect a read error.

The chain has TRBV20-1 and TRBJ2-2; TRBD1 agrees at 10 bases. Sequencing was performed on PBMCs from blood, taken 23 months after vaccination. The receptor was derived from a man between 45 and 75 years old who received an inactivated influenza vaccine. CDR3 coding DNA: TGCTGTGCCCTCCCCCGGGACAGGGGTCTCTTCACCGGGGAGCTGTTTTTT. Translating gives CCALPRDRGLFTGELFF.